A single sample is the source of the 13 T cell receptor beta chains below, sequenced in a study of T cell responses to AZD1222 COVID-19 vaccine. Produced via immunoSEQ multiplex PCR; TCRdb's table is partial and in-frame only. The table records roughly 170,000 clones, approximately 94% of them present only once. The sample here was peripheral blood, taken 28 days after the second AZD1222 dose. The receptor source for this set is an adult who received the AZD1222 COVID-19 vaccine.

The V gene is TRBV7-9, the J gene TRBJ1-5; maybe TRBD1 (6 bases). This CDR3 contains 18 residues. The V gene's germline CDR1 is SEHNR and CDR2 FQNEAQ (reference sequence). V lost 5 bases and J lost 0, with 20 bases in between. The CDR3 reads CASSQSHRDINSNQPQHF. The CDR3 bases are TGTGCCAGCAGCCAATCGCACCGGGACATCAATAGCAATCAGCCCCAGCATTTT. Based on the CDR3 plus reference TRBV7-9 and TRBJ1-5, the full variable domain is DTGVSQNPRHKITKRGQNVTFRCDPISEHNRLYWYRQTLGQGPEFLTYFQNEAQLEKSRLLSDRFSAERPKGSFSTLEIQRTEQGDSAMYLCASSQSHRDINSNQPQHFGDGTRLSIL.

CDR3 protein: CASSDSGNTEAFF. For the CDR3, the DNA is TGTGCCAGCAGCGATTCGGGGAACACTGAAGCTTTCTTT. The V gene is TRBV6-5, the J gene TRBJ1-1; D gene uncertain. V dropped 6 bases and J dropped 1 base, with 9 bases sitting between them. This CDR3 contains 13 residues. Per germline, CDR1 MNHEY and CDR2 SVGAGI.

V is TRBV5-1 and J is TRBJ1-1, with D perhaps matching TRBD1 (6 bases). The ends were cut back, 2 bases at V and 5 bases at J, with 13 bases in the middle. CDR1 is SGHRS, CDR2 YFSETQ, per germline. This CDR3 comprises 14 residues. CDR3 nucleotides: TGCGCCAGCAGCTTTGGGCAGGGGAGGACTGAAGCTTTCTTT. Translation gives CASSFGQGRTEAFF.

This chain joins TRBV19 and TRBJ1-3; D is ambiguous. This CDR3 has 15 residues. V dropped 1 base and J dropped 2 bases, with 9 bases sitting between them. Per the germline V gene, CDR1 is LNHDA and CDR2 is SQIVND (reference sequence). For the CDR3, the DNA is TGTGCCAGTAGTATAGGAGGTGGGACTGGAAACACCATATATTTT. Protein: CASSIGGGTGNTIYF.

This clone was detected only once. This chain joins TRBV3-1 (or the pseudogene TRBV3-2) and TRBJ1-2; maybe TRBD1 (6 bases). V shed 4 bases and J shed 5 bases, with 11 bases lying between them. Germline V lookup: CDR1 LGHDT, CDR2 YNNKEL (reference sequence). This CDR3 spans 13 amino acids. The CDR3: CASSRGGLYGYTF. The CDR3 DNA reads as TGTGCCAGCAGCCGGGGGGGGCTGTATGGCTACACCTTC.

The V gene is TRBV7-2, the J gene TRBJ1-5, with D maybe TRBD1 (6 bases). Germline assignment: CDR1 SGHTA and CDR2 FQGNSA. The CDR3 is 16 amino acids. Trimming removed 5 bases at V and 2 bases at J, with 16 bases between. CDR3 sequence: CASSRDGGIGNQPQHF. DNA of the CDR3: TGTGCCAGCAGCCGCGACGGGGGCATTGGCAATCAGCCCCAGCATTTT.

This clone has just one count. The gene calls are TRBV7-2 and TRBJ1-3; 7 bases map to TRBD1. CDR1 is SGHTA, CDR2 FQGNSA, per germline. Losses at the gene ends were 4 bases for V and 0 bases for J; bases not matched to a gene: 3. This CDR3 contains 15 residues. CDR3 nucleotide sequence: TGTGCCAGCAGCTCAACAGGGGCCTCTGGAAACACCATATATTTT. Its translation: CASSSTGASGNTIYF.

DNA of the CDR3: TGTGCCAGCAGTTCGGGAACTAACTATGGCTACACCTTC. This encodes CASSSGTNYGYTF. This chain uses TRBV28 with TRBJ1-2, with D hard to call. The V gene's germline CDR1 is MDHEN and CDR2 SYDVKM. V dropped 4 bases and J dropped 0 bases, with 6 bases sitting between them. There are 13 residues in the CDR3.

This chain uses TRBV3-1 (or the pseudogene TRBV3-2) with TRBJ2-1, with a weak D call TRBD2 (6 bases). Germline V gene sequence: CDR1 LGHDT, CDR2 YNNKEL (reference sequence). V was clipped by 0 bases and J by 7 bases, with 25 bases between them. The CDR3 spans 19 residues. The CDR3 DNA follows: TGTGCCAGCAGCCAAGATCGGCCTGGTCCGGGGTTTCGGGGGAATGAGCAGTTCTTC. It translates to CASSQDRPGPGFRGNEQFF.

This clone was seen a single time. The DNA of the CDR3 is TGCGCCAGCAGCAGAAACACAGGGATCAATCAGCCCCAGCATTTT. It codes for CASSRNTGINQPQHF. The chain couples TRBV5-1 to TRBJ1-5; the D gene is possibly TRBD1 (6 bases). The CDR3 is 15 amino acids. CDR1 and CDR2 (germline): SGHRS, YFSETQ. V gave up 4 bases and J gave up 3 bases, with 14 bases separating them.

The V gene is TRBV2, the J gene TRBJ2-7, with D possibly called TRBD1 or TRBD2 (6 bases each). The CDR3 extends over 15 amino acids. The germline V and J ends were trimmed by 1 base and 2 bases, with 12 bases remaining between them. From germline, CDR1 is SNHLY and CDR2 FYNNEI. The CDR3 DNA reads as TGTGCCAGCAGTGAAGGGCCGGGGGCAACCTACGAGCAGTACTTC. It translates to CASSEGPGATYEQYF.

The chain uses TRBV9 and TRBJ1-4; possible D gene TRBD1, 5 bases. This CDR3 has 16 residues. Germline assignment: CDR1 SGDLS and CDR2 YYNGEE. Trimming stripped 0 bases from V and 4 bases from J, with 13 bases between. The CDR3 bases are TGTGCCAGCAGCGTAGGGGTCCGACAGTATAATGAAAAACTGTTTTTT. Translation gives CASSVGVRQYNEKLFF.

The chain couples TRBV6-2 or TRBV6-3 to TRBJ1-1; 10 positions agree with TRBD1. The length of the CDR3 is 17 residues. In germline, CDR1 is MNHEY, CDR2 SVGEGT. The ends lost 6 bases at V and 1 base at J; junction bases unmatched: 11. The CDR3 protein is CASSLPGQGLSNTEAFF. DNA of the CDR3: TGTGCCAGCAGCTTGCCGGGACAGGGGCTATCGAACACTGAAGCTTTCTTT.